This section outlines one TCR beta chain sequence together with its context. Its specificity is not known. This entry is derived from a study of vaccination and CD4 T cells after COVID-19. As for the study in general: Testing by nasal swab PCR showed convalescent patients to be SARS-CoV-2 positive; eight to ten were mild and one was severe. A median of around 110 days (range 35 to 161) separated diagnosis from post-COVID sampling. Points from the study as a whole: 304 of 307 vaccine-specific clones from convalescent patients were spike mono-reactive.

From germline, CDR1 is LGHNA and CDR2 YNFKEQ. The ends were cut back, 0 bases at V and 4 bases at J, with 6 bases in the middle. The CDR3 sequence is 13 residues long. Treatment indicated: roughly ten-day PBMC culture with coronavirus spike peptide pools or control peptides (ViraFEST assay). Sequencing of DNA taken from cultured CD4+ T cells relied on the Oncomine TCR Beta short-read assay. In TCRdb, the PCR reads were re-called with MiXCR into one record per CDR3 protein. Here the sample spans 2,000 to 3,000 distinct CDR3 sequences, around 28% being singletons. Sequencing used CD4+ T cells from blood, cultured in vitro, obtained after SARS-CoV-2 vaccination. The source of this sequence is a human donor who had recovered from COVID-19. V usage is TRBV4-2 and J usage is TRBJ2-5; D gene unclear. The CDR3 loop reads CASSQDLSETQYF. The CDR3, as DNA: TGTGCCAGCAGCCAAGATTTATCAGAGACCCAGTACTTC.